This entry features one T cell receptor beta chain sequence. This record belongs to a study of T cells in localized non-small cell lung cancer. This table comes from immunoSEQ multiplex PCR, and its TCRdb copy is limited to in-frame clones, with some not included. This table has about 130,000 clones, roughly 90% appearing once. The receptor was isolated from a female donor older than 55 with stage I lung adenocarcinoma. This specimen was peripheral blood, taken before any cancer treatment.

DNA for the CDR3: TGTGCCAGCAGCACGGGTCGGGGACTCCAAAGAGCGGAGACCCAGTACTTC. It translates to CASSTGRGLQRAETQYF. The chain links TRBV11-2 to TRBJ2-5; a weak D match, TRBD2 (6 bases). Germline values: CDR1 SGHAT, CDR2 FQNNGV. V lost 5 bases to trimming and J lost 5 bases, with 24 bases between them. There are 17 residues in the CDR3.